This TCR beta chain is from a study of shared clonotypes between healthy human individuals. Donors, without exception, were Caucasian adults residing in Nashville, Tennessee. TCRdb's table, derived via immunoSEQ multiplex PCR, lists solely in-frame clones and lacks some. The top ten hold about 0.35% of the sample, which has 1,400,000 or so clones, about 98.5% seen once. The TCR was taken from a young man in good health. The sequencing sample was made of naive CD4+ T cells sorted from blood. Subset of the sample: CD45RA+ positively selected.

The CDR3, as DNA: TGTGCCAGCAGCTCTCGGGGAGGGCGGACTGAAGCTTTCTTT. It translates to CASSSRGGRTEAFF. V is TRBV5-4 and J is TRBJ1-1; D uncertain. The germline V and J ends were trimmed by 3 bases and 5 bases, with 14 bases remaining between them. The germline V gene has CDR1 SGHNT and CDR2 YYREEE (reference sequence). The CDR3 is made up of 14 amino acids.